This T cell receptor (beta chain) was documented in a study of T cell changes during pregnancy in multiple sclerosis. CDR1 SGHDT and CDR2 YYEEEE come from the germline V gene. Trimming took 4 bases from V and 7 from J, leaving 18 bases between them. The CDR3 loop spans 16 amino acids. This table comes from immunoSEQ multiplex PCR, and its TCRdb copy is limited to in-frame clones, with some not included. This sample yields tens of thousands of clones, of which about 92% are seen a single time; about 0.45% belongs to the top ten. Sequenced here: CD4+ T cells from peripheral blood mononuclear cells, sampled after pregnancy. The gene calls are TRBV5-6 and TRBJ1-6; D perhaps matches TRBD1 (6 bases). The receptor was derived from a female donor with multiple sclerosis, enrolled in a pregnancy study. The CDR3 coding sequence is TGTGCCAGCAGCGTTACTGCAGACAGGAGGAATTCACCCCTCCACTTT. Translating gives CASSVTADRRNSPLHF.